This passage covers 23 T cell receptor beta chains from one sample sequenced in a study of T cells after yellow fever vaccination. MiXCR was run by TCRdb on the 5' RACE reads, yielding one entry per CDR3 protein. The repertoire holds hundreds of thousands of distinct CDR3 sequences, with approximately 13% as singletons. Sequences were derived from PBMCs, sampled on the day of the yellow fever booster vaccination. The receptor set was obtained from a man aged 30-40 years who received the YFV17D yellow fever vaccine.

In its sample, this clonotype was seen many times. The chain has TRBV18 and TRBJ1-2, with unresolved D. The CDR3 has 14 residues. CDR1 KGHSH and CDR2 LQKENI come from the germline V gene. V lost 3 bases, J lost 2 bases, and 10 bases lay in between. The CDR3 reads CASSPGPTNYGYTF. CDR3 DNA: TGTGCCAGCTCACCGGGTCCCACCAACTATGGCTACACCTTC.

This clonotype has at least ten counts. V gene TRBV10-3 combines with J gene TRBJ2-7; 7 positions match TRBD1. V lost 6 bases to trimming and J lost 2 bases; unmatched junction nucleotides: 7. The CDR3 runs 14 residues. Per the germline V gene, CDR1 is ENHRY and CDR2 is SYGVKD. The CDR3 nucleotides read TGTGCCATCAGGCCACAGGGGCCAACCTACGAGCAGTACTTC. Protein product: CAIRPQGPTYEQYF.

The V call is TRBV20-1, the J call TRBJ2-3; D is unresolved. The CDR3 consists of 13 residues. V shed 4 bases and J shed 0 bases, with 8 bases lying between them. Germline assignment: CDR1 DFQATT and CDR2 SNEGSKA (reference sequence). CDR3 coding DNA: TGCAGTGCTATTGAGCCTAGCACAGATACGCAGTATTTT. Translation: CSAIEPSTDTQYF.

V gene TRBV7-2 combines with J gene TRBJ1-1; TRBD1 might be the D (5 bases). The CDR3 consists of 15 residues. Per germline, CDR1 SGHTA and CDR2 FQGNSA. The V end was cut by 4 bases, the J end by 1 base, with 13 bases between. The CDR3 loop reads CASSSTGAPNTEAFF. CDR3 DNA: TGTGCCAGCAGCTCCACAGGAGCTCCGAACACTGAAGCTTTCTTT.

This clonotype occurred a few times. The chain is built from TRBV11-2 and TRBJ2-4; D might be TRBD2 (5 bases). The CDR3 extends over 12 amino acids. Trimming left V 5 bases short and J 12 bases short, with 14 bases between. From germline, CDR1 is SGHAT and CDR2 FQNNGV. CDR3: CASSPRESTQYF. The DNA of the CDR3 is TGTGCCAGCAGCCCACGGGAATCCACTCAGTACTTC. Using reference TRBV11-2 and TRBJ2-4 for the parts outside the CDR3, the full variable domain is EAGVAQSPRYKIIEKRQSVAFWCNPISGHATLYWYQQILGQGPKLLIQFQNNGVVDDSQLPKDRFSAERLKGVDSTLKIQPAKLEDSAVYLCASSPRESTQYFGAGTRLSVL.

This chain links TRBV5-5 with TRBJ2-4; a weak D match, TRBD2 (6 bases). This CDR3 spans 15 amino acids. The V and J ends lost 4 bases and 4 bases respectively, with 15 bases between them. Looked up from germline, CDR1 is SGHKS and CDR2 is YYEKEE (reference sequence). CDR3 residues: CASSPGLAGKNIQYF. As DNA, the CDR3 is TGTGCCAGCAGCCCTGGACTCGCGGGGAAAAACATTCAGTACTTC.

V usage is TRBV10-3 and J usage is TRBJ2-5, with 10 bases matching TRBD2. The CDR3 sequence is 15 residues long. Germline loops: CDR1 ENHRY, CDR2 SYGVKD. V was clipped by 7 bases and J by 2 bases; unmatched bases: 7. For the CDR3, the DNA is TGTGCCATCAAACCGAGCGGGAGGGAACAAGAGACCCAGTACTTC. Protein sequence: CAIKPSGREQETQYF.

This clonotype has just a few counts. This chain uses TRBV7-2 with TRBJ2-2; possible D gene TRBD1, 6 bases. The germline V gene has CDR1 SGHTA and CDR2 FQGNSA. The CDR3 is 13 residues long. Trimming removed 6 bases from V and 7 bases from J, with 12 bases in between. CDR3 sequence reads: CASRKQGYGELFF. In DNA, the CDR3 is TGTGCCAGCAGAAAACAGGGTTACGGGGAGCTGTTTTTT.

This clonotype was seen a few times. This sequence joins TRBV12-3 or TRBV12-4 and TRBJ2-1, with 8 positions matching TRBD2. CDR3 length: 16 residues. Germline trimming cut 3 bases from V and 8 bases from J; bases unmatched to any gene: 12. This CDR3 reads CASSFMWSGSIHEQFF. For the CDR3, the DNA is TGTGCCAGCAGTTTTATGTGGAGCGGGAGTATACATGAGCAGTTCTTC.

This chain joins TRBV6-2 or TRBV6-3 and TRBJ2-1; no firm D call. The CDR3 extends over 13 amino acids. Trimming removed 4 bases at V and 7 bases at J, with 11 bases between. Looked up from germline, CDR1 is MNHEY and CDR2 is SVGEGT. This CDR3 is CASSWPDTNEQFF. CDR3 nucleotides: TGTGCCAGCAGTTGGCCAGACACGAATGAGCAGTTCTTC.

The CDR3 loop reads CASSWDSGNNEQFF. CDR3 DNA: TGTGCCAGCAGCTGGGACTCCGGGAACAATGAGCAGTTCTTC. The gene calls are TRBV7-2 and TRBJ2-1, with a tentative D call TRBD2 (6 bases). V lost 4 bases to trimming and J lost 5 bases, with 12 bases between them. This CDR3 region has 14 residues. Per the germline V gene, CDR1 is SGHTA and CDR2 is FQGNSA.

The CDR3, as DNA: TGTGCCAGCAGCTTATCTAGCGGGAGACCGGAGACCCAGTACTTC. Amino acids: CASSLSSGRPETQYF. This chain uses TRBV7-2 with TRBJ2-5; 10 bases map to TRBD2. Unmatched junction bases numbered 5, after V lost 2 bases and J lost 5 bases. Germline-derived CDR1 and CDR2 are SGHTA and FQGNSA. CDR3 length: 15 amino acids.

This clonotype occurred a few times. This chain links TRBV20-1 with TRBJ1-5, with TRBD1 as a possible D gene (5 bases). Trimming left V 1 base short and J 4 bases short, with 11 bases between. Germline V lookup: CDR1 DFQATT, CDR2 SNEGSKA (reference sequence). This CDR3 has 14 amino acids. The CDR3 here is CSARAGQSNQPQHF. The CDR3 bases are TGCAGTGCTAGAGCGGGGCAGAGTAATCAGCCCCAGCATTTT.

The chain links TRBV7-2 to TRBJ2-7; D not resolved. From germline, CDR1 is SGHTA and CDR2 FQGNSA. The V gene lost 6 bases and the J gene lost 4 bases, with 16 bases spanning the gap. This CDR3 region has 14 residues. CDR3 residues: CASRAAAISYEQYF. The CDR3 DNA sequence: TGTGCCAGCAGGGCGGCAGCGATTTCGTACGAGCAGTACTTC.

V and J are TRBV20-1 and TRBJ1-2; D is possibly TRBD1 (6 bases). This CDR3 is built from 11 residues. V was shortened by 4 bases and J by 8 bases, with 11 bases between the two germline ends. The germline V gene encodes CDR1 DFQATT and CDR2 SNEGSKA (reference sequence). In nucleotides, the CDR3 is TGCAGTGCTAAGCCAGGGGAAGGCTACACCTTC. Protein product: CSAKPGEGYTF.

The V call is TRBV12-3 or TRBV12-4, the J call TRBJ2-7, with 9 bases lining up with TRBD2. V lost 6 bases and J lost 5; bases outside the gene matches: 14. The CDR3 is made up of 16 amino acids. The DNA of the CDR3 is TGTGCCAGCAGCCCCCAGCGTGTACTAGCGGGCCACGAGCAGTACTTC. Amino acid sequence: CASSPQRVLAGHEQYF.

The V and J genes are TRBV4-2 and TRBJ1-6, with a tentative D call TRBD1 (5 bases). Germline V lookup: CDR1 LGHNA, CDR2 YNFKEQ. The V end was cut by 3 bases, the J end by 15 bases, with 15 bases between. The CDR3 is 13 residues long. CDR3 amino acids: CASSQPGSANLHF. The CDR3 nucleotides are TGTGCCAGCAGCCAGCCAGGGAGCGCGAACCTCCACTTT.

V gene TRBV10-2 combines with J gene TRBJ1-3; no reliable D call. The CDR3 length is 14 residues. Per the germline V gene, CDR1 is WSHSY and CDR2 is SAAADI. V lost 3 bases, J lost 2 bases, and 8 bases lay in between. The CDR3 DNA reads TGCGCCAGCAGTGACCACGGAGCTGGAAACACCATATATTTT. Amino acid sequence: CASSDHGAGNTIYF.

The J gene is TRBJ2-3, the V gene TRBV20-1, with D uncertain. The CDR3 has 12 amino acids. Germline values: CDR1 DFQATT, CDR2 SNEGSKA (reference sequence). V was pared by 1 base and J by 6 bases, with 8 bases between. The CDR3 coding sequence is TGCAGTGCTAGAGTGATCGGGGATACGCAGTATTTT. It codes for CSARVIGDTQYF.

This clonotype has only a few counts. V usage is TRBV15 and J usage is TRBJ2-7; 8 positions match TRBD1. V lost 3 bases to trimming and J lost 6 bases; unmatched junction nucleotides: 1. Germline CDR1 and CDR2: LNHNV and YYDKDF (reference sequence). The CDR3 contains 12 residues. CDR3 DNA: TGTGCCACCAGCAGGGGGACAGGCGAGCAGTACTTC. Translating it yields CATSRGTGEQYF.

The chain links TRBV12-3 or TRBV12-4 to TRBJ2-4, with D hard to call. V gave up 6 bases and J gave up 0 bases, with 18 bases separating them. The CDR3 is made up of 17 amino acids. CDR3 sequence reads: CASSLLIAVLAKNIQYF. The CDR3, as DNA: TGTGCCAGCAGCTTGCTGATTGCGGTCCTAGCCAAAAACATTCAGTACTTC.

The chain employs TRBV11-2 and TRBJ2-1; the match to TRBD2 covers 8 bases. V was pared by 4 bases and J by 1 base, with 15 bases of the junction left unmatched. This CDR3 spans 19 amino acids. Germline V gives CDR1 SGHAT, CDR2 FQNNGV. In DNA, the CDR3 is TGTGCCAGCAGCTCCCCCCGGGGGAGCGGGAGTGCATCCTACAATGAGCAGTTCTTC. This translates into CASSSPRGSGSASYNEQFF.

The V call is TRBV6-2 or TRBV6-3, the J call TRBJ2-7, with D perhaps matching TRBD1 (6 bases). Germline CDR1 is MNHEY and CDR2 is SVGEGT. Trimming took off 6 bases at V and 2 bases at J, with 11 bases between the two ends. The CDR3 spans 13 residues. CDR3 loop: CASRSDRTYEQYF. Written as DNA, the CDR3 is TGTGCCAGCAGGTCGGACAGAACCTACGAGCAGTACTTC.